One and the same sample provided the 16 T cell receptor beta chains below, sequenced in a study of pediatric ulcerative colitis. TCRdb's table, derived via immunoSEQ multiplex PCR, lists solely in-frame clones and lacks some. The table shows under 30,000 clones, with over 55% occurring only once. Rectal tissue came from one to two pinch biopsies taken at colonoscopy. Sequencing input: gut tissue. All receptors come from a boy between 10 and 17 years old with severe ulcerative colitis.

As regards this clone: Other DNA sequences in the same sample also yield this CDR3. CDR3 protein: CASSLKGAHEKLFF. CDR3 DNA sequence: TGCGCCAGCAGCTTAAAGGGGGCCCATGAAAAACTGTTTTTT. The V and J genes are TRBV5-1 and TRBJ1-4, with 7 bases identical to TRBD1. The V gene end was trimmed by 2 bases and the J gene end by 6 bases; junction bases not matched to a gene: 4. The CDR3 has 14 residues. Germline values: CDR1 SGHRS, CDR2 YFSETQ.

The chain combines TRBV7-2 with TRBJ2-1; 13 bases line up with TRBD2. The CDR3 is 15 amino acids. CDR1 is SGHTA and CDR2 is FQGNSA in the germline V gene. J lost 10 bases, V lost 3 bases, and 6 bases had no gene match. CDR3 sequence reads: CASSLGLAGLGEQFF. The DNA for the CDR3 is TGTGCCAGCAGCTTGGGACTAGCGGGGTTAGGAGAGCAGTTCTTC.

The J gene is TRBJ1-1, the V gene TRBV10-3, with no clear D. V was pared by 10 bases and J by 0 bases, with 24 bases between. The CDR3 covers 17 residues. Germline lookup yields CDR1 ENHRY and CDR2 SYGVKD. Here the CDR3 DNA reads TGTGCCACCTACCCCTGGTTGCTTCCGGGAGTGAACACTGAAGCTTTCTTT. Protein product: CATYPWLLPGVNTEAFF.

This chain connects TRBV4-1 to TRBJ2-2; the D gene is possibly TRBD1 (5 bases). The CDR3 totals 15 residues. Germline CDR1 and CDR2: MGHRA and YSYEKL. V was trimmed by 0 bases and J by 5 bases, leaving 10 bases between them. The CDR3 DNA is TGCGCCAGCAGCCAAGACGACAGAATAACCGGGGAGCTGTTTTTT. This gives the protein CASSQDDRITGELFF.

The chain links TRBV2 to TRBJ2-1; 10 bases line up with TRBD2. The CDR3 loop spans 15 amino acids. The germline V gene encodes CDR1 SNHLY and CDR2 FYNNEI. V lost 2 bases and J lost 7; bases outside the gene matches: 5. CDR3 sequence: CASSERLAGANEQFF. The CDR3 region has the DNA TGTGCCAGCAGTGAACGTCTAGCGGGAGCTAATGAGCAGTTCTTC. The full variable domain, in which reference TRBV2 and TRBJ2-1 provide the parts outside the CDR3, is EPEVTQTPSHQVTQMGQEVILRCVPISNHLYFYWYRQILGQKVEFLVSFYNNEISEKSEIFDDQFSVERPDGSNFTLKIRSTKLEDSAMYFCASSERLAGANEQFFGPGTRLTVL.

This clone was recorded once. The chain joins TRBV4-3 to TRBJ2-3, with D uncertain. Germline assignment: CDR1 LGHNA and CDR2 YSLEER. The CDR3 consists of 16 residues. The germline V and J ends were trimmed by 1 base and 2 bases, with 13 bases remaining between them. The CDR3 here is CASSQGSLGSTDTQYF. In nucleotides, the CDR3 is TGCGCCAGCAGCCAAGGAAGTCTAGGTTCCACAGATACGCAGTATTTT.

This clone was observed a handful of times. The CDR3, as DNA: TGTGCCAGTACTCTTGGGCCGGGACTAGCTCTCAATGAGCAGTTCTTC. It yields the protein CASTLGPGLALNEQFF. The genes are TRBV19 and TRBJ2-1; 9 bases agree with TRBD2. The CDR3 sequence is 16 residues long. Germline V gives CDR1 LNHDA, CDR2 SQIVND (reference sequence). With 7 bases clipped from V and 6 bases from J, the junction kept 13 bases outside the gene matches. The whole variable domain, remainder taken from reference TRBV19 and TRBJ2-1, is DGGITQSPKYLFRKEGQNVTLSCEQNLNHDAMYWYRQDPGQGLRLIYYSQIVNDFQKGDIAEGYSVSREKKESFPLTVTSAQKNPTAFYLCASTLGPGLALNEQFFGPGTRLTVL.

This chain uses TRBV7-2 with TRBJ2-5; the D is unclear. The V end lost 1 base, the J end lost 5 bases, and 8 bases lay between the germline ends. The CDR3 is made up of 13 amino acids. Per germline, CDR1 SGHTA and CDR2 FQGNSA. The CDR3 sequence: CASSLGTPETQYF. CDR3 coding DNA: TGTGCCAGCAGCTTAGGTACGCCGGAGACCCAGTACTTC.

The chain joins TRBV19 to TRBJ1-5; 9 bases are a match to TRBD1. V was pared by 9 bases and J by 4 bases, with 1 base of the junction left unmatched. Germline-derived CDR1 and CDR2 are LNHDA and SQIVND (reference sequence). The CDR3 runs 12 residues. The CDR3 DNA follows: TGTGCCAGCGGACAGGGGAATCAGCCCCAGCATTTT. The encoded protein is CASGQGNQPQHF.

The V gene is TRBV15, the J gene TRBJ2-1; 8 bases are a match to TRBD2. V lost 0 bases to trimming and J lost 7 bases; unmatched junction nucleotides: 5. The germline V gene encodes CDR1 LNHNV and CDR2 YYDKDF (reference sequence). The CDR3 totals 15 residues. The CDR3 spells CATSRDRTSGNEQFF. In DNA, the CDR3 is TGTGCCACCAGCAGAGATCGAACTAGCGGAAATGAGCAGTTCTTC.

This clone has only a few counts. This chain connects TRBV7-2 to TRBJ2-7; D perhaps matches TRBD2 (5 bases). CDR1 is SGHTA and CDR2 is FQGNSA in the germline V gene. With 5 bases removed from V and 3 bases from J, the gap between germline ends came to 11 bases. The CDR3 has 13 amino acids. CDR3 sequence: CASSPGLIYEQYF. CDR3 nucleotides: TGTGCCAGCAGCCCTGGACTCATCTACGAGCAGTACTTC.

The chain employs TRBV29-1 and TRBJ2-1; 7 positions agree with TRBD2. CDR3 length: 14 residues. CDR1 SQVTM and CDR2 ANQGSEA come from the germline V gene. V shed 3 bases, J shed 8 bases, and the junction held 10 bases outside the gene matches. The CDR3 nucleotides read TGCAGCGTTGATTTGGGGGGAGGGCCCTATGAGCAGTTCTTC. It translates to CSVDLGGGPYEQFF.

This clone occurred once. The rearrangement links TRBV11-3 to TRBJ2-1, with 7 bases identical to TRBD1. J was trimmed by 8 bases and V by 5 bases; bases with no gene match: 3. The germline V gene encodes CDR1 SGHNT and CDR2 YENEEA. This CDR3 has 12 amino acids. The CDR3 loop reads CASSQGTDEQFF. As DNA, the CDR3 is TGTGCCAGCAGCCAGGGGACAGATGAGCAGTTCTTC.

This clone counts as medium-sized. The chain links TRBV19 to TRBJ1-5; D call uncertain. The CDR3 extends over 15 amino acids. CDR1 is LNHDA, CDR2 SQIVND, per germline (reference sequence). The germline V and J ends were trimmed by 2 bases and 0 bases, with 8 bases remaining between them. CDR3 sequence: CASSIFGHSNQPQHF. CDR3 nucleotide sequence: TGTGCCAGTAGTATATTTGGGCATAGCAATCAGCCCCAGCATTTT.

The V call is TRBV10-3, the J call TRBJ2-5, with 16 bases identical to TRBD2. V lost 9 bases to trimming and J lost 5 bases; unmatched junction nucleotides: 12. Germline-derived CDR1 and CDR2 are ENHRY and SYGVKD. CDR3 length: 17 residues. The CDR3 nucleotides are TGTGCCATTGCTACCGGGACTAGCGGGAGGGCCGGTGAGACCCAGTACTTC. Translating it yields CAIATGTSGRAGETQYF.

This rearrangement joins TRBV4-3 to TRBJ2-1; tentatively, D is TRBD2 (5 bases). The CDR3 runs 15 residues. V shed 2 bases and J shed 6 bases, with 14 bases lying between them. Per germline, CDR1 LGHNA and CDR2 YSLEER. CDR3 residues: CASSQSPDSINEQFF. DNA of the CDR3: TGCGCCAGCAGCCAATCCCCGGACTCCATCAATGAGCAGTTCTTC.